This is a list of T cell receptor beta chains from one sample in a study of blood T cell repertoires in COVID-19. Repertoires were generated with immunoSEQ multiplex PCR, while TCRdb's copy carries only in-frame clones and drops some. The profile shows 200,000 to 250,000 clones, 82% of them singletons. Sequenced material: PBMCs or T cells enriched from blood (not recorded which). Every receptor here comes from a woman between 55 and 75 years old who had recovered from COVID-19. The CDR3 runs from the conserved cysteine through the conserved F or W. Fields, in order: CDR3 protein, CDR3 DNA, J gene, D gene, clone size, V gene. D genes are given only for firm matches. The size of a clone is reported for some rows only, either as once, few or many, or as a class for expanded clones.

CASRDSLTTNEKLFF	TGTGCCAGCAGGGACAGTCTAACGACTAATGAAAAACTGTTTTTT	TRBJ1-4	NA	NA	TRBV28
CASSSHRMDTGELFF	TGCGCCAGCAGTTCACACAGGATGGACACCGGGGAGCTGTTTTTT	TRBJ2-2	NA	NA	TRBV5-1
CASSSEMNTEAFF	TGTGCCAGCAGCTCGGAGATGAACACTGAAGCTTTCTTT	TRBJ1-1	NA	NA	TRBV13
CASSPRSRLDNTGELFF	TGTGCCAGCTCACCACGGAGCCGACTCGACAACACCGGGGAGCTGTTTTTT	TRBJ2-2	NA	NA	TRBV18
CASRSPPGLAINEQFF	TGTGCCAGCAGGTCACCCCCGGGACTAGCGATCAATGAGCAGTTCTTC	TRBJ2-1	TRBD2	NA	TRBV7-9
CASSSPPGRDEQYF	TGTGCCAGCAGCTCGCCCCCCGGCAGGGACGAGCAGTACTTC	TRBJ2-7	NA	once	TRBV7-2
CASSTGTGVGELFF	TGTGCCAGCAGCACCGGGACAGGGGTCGGGGAGCTGTTTTTT	TRBJ2-2	TRBD1	few	TRBV9
CAISPPRPLSGNTIYF	TGTGCCATCAGCCCCCCCAGGCCACTCTCTGGAAACACCATATATTTT	TRBJ1-3	NA	NA	TRBV10-3
CASSQVATINYNEQFF	TGTGCCAGCAGCCAAGTCGCGACTATTAACTACAATGAGCAGTTCTTC	TRBJ2-1	NA	NA	TRBV14
CASSQGQGLGQPQHF	TGTGCCAGCAGCCAAGGACAGGGTTTAGGTCAGCCCCAGCATTTT	TRBJ1-5	TRBD1	NA	TRBV3-1/TRBV3-2
CASSLSPPRISSGANVLTF	TGTGCCAGCAGTCTATCCCCCCCGAGGATTAGCTCTGGGGCCAACGTCCTGACTTTC	TRBJ2-6	NA	NA	TRBV7-6
CASSLGTSPSYEQYF	TGTGCCAGCAGCCTCGGGACATCGCCCTCCTACGAGCAGTACTTC	TRBJ2-7	NA	few	TRBV5-4
CASSGQGDQPQHF	TGTGCCAGCTCGGGACAGGGAGATCAGCCCCAGCATTTT	TRBJ1-5	TRBD1	NA	TRBV18
CASSRATGEAFF	TGTGCCAGCTCCCGTGCAACAGGTGAAGCTTTCTTT	TRBJ1-1	NA	NA	TRBV18
CASSPRQGSTEAFF	TGTGCCAGCAGTCCTAGGCAGGGAAGCACTGAAGCTTTCTTT	TRBJ1-1	NA	NA	TRBV25-1
CAIGLLEETQYF	TGTGCCATCGGTCTCCTTGAGGAGACCCAGTACTTC	TRBJ2-5	NA	NA	TRBV10-3
CASSPPQGNYEQYF	TGTGCCAGCAGCCCCCCACAGGGTAACTACGAGCAGTACTTC	TRBJ2-7	NA	once	TRBV7-9
CASSPGLQSGEQYF	TGCGCCAGCAGCCCGGGACTGCAGAGTGGAGAGCAGTACTTC	TRBJ2-7	NA	NA	TRBV4-1
CASSLELAVNTGELFF	TGTGCCAGCAGTCTAGAGTTGGCGGTGAACACCGGGGAGCTGTTTTTT	TRBJ2-2	NA	NA	TRBV6-4
CASSSRPGTGYVQYF	TGTGCCAGTAGTTCCAGACCCGGGACAGGGTACGTTCAGTACTTC	TRBJ2-4	TRBD1	NA	TRBV19
CASSLVGAGSSYEQYF	TGCGCCAGCAGCTTGGTTGGAGCGGGGTCCTCCTACGAGCAGTACTTC	TRBJ2-7	TRBD2	NA	TRBV5-1
CSVWTSGRETQYF	TGCAGCGTCTGGACAAGTGGGCGGGAGACCCAGTACTTC	TRBJ2-5	NA	NA	TRBV29-1
CASSSGGFYEQYF	TGTGCCAGCAGCTCAGGAGGGTTCTACGAGCAGTACTTC	TRBJ2-7	NA	NA	TRBV9
CASSFGLAAYEQYF	TGTGCCAGCAGCTTTGGACTAGCGGCCTACGAGCAGTACTTC	TRBJ2-7	TRBD2	NA	TRBV7-9
CASSPGTGSSYEQYF	TGTGCCAGCAGTCCCGGGACAGGCTCCTCCTACGAGCAGTACTTC	TRBJ2-7	TRBD1	NA	TRBV11-3
CASSFLRDRARYGYTF	TGTGCCAGCAGTTTCTTACGGGACAGGGCTCGATATGGCTACACCTTC	TRBJ1-2	TRBD1	NA	TRBV6-5